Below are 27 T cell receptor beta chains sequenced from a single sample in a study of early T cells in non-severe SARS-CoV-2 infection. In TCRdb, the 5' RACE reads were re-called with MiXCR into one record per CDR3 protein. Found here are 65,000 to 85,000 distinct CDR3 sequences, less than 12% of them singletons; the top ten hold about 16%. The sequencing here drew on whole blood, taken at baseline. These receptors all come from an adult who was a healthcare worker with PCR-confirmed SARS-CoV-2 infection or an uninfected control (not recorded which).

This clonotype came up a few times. Written as DNA, the CDR3 is TGTGCCATCAGTGACCCGACAGGGAAGACTGAAGCTTTCTTT. Translating gives CAISDPTGKTEAFF. The chain has TRBV10-3 and TRBJ1-1; 7 bases map to TRBD1. This CDR3 region has 14 residues. CDR1 is ENHRY and CDR2 is SYGVKD in the germline V gene. J was trimmed by 5 bases and V by 3 bases; bases with no gene match: 6.

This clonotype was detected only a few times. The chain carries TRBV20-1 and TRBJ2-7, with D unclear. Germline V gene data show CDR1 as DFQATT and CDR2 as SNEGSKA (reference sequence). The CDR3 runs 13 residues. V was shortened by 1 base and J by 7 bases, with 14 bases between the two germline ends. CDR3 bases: TGCAGTGCTAGAGTCCCCTTGGCGAGGGAGCAGTACTTC. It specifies CSARVPLAREQYF.

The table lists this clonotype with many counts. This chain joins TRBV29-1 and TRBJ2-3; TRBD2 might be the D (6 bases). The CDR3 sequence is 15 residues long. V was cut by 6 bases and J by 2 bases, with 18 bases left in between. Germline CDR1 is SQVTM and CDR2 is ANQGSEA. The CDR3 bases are TGCAGCGTGAAGGAGGGCCCAAGCCACACAGATACGCAGTATTTT. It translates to CSVKEGPSHTDTQYF.

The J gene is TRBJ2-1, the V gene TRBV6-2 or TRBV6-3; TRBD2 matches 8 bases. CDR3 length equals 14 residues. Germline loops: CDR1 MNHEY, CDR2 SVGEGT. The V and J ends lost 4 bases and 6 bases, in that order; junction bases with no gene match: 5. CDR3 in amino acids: CASSSIREGNEQFF. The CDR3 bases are TGTGCCAGCAGTTCGATACGGGAGGGCAATGAGCAGTTCTTC.

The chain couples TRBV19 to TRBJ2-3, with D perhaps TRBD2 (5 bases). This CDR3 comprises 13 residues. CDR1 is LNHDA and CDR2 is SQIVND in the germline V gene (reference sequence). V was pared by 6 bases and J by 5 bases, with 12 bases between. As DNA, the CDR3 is TGTGCCAGTAGCCCTCGGGGTGTAGATACGCAGTATTTT. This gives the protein CASSPRGVDTQYF.

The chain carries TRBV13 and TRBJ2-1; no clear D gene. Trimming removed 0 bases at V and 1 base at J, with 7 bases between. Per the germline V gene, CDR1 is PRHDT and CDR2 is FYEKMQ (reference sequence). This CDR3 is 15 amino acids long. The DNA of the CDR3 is TGTGCCAGCAGCTTAGGAGTCGGGTCCTACAATGAGCAGTTCTTC. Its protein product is CASSLGVGSYNEQFF.

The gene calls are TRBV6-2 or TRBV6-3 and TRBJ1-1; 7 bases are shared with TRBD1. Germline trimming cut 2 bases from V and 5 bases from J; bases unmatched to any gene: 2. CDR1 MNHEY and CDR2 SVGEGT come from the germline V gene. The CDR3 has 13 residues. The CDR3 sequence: CASSYGRGTEAFF. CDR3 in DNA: TGTGCCAGCAGTTACGGCAGGGGGACTGAAGCTTTCTTT.

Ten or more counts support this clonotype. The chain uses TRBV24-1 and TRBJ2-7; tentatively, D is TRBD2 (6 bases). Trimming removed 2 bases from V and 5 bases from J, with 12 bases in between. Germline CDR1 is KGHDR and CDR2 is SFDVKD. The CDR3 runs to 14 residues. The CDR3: CATSDSGEFHEQYF. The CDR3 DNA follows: TGTGCCACCAGTGATTCGGGAGAGTTCCACGAGCAGTACTTC.

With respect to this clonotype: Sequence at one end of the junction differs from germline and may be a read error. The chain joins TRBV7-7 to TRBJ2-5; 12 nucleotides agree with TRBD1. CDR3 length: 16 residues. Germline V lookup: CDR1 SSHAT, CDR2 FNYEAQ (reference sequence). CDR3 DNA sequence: TGTGCTAGCAGCTTAGAGGGACAGGGGGCTCAAGAGACCCAGTACTTC. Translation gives CASSLEGQGAQETQYF.

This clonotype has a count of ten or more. The CDR3: CSVLTSGSGNEQFF. The CDR3 DNA reads TGCAGCGTGTTGACTAGCGGGAGCGGCAATGAGCAGTTCTTC. The rearrangement links TRBV29-1 to TRBJ2-1; 12 nucleotides line up with TRBD2. Germline V CDR1 and CDR2: SQVTM, ANQGSEA. The V gene end was trimmed by 6 bases and the J gene end by 6 bases; junction bases not matched to a gene: 6. CDR3 length equals 14 residues.

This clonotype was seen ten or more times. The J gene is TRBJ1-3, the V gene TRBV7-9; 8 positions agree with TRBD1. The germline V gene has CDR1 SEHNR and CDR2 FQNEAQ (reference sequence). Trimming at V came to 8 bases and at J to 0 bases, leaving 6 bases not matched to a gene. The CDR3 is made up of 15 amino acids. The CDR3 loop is CASQTDRASGNTIYF. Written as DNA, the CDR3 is TGTGCCAGCCAAACGGACAGGGCCTCTGGAAACACCATATATTTT.

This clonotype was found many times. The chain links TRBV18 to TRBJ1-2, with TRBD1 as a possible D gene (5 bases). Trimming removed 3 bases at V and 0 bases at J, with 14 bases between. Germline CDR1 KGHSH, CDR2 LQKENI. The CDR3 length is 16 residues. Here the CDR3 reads CASSPKEGEANYGYTF. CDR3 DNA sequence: TGTGCCAGCTCACCGAAGGAAGGGGAGGCTAACTATGGCTACACCTTC.

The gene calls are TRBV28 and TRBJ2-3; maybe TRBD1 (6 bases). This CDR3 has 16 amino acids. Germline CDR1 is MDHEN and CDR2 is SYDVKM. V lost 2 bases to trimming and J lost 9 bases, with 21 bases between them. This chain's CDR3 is CASSLETTGPAYTQYF. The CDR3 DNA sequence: TGTGCCAGCAGTTTAGAAACCACAGGGCCCGCTTACACGCAGTATTTT.

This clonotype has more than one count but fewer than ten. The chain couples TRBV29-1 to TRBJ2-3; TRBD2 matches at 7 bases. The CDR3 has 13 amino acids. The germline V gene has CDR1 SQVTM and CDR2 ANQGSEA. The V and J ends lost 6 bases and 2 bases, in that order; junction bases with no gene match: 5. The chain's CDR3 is CSVPGLDTDTQYF. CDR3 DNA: TGCAGCGTCCCTGGACTAGACACAGATACGCAGTATTTT.

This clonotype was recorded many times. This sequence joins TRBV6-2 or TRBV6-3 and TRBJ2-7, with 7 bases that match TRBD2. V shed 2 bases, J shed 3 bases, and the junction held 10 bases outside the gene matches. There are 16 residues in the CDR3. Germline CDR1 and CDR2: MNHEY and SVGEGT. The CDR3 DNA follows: TGTGCCAGCAGTTACCTCCGAGCGGGAAGCCGCTACGAGCAGTACTTC. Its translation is CASSYLRAGSRYEQYF.

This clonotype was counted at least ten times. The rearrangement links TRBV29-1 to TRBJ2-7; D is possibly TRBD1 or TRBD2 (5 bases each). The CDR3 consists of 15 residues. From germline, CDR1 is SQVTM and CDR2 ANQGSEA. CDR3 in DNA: TGCAGTGCAGGGACCTTGGACTCGAAAATTGGGGAGCAGTACTTC. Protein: CSAGTLDSKIGEQYF.

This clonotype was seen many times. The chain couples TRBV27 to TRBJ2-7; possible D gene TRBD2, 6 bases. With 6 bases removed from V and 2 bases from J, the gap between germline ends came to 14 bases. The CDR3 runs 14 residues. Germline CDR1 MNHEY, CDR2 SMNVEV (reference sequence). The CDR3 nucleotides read TGTGCCAGCAGGGAGGGGCCTGGGACCTACGAGCAGTACTTC. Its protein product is CASREGPGTYEQYF.

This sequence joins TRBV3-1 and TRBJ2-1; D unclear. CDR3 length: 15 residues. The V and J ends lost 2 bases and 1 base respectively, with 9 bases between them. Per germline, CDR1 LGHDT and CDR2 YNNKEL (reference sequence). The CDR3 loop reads CASSQPGWSYNEQFF. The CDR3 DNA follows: TGTGCCAGCAGCCAACCCGGGTGGTCCTACAATGAGCAGTTCTTC.

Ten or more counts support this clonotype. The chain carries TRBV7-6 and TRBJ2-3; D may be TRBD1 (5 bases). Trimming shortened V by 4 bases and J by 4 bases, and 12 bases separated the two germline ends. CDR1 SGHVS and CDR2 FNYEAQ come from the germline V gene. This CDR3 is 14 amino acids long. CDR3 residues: CASSSGLGADTQYF. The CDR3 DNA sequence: TGTGCCAGCAGCTCAGGATTAGGGGCAGATACGCAGTATTTT.

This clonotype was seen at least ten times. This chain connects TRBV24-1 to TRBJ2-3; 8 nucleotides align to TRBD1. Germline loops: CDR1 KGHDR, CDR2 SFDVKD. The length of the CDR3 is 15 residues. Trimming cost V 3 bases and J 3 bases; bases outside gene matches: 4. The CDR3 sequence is CATSDRRQGTDTQYF. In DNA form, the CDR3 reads TGTGCCACCAGTGATCGAAGACAGGGGACAGATACGCAGTATTTT.

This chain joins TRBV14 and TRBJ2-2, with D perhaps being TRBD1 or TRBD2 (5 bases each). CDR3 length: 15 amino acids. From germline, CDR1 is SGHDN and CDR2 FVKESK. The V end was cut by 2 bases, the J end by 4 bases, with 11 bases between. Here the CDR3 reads CASSQRTRGTGELFF. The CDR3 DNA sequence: TGTGCCAGCAGCCAAAGAACTAGGGGCACCGGGGAGCTGTTTTTT.

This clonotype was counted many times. The CDR3: CASSISSGGSTDTQYF. CDR3 sequence (DNA): TGTGCCAGTAGTATCTCTAGCGGGGGAAGCACAGATACGCAGTATTTT. The chain joins TRBV19 to TRBJ2-3, with 10 bases lining up with TRBD2. This CDR3 spans 16 amino acids. Germline V lookup: CDR1 LNHDA, CDR2 SQIVND (reference sequence). V was pared by 3 bases and J by 0 bases, with 3 bases of the junction left unmatched.

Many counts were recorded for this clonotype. In DNA, the CDR3 is TGTGCCAGCAGTTTCGTCACGACCGGAGCTGAAGCTTTCTTT. Amino acid sequence: CASSFVTTGAEAFF. The rearrangement joins TRBV12-3 or TRBV12-4 to TRBJ1-1, with D hard to call. V was shortened by 3 bases and J by 6 bases, with 14 bases between the two germline ends. The CDR3 loop spans 14 amino acids.

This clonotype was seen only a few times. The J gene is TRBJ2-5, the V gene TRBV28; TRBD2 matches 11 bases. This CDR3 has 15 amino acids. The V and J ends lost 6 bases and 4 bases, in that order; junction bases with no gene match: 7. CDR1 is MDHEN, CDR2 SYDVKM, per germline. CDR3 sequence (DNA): TGTGCCAGCAGGCGCCGCGGGACTAGCGGAGAGACCCAGTACTTC. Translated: CASRRRGTSGETQYF.

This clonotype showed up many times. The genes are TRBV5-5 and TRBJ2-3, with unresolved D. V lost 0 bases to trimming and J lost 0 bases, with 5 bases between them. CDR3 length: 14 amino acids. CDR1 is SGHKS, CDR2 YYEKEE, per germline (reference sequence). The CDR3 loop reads CASSLGPSTDTQYF. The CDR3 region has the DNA TGTGCCAGCAGCTTGGGGCCGAGCACAGATACGCAGTATTTT. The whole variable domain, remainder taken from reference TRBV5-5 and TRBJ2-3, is DAGVTQSPTHLIKTRGQQVTLRCSPISGHKSVSWYQQVLGQGPQFIFQYYEKEERGRGNFPDRFSARQFPNYSSELNVNALLLGDSALYLCASSLGPSTDTQYFGPGTRLTVL.

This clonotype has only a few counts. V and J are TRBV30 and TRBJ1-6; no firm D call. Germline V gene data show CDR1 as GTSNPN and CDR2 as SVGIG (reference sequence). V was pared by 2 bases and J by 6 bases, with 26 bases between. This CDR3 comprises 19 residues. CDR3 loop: CAWSHGPGPMMGSNSPLHF. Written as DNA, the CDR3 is TGTGCCTGGAGTCACGGACCGGGCCCCATGATGGGGAGTAATTCACCCCTCCACTTT.

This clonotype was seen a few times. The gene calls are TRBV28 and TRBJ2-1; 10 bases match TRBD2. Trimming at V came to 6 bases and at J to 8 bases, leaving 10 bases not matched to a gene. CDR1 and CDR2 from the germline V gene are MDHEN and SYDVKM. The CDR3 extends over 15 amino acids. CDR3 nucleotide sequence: TGTGCCAGCAGCGCTAGCGGGAGACGGTCCGATGAGCAGTTCTTC. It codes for CASSASGRRSDEQFF.